The TCR beta chain under discussion was sequenced for a study of beta chain features in type 1 diabetes. For the study at large: Across all samples, some 110 million sorted cells were examined. Whole-study findings and limits: HLA effects on TCRB rearrangement stayed unresolved here. More deletions and fewer insertions at VDJ junctions were found in patients with type 1 diabetes.

This clone turned up a few times. No antigen is known for it. The trim removed 0 bases at V and 2 bases at J, leaving 4 bases unmatched. This CDR3 has 16 residues. The germline CDR1 and CDR2 sequences are MNHEY and SMNVEV (reference sequence). Expressed TCRB transcripts got sequenced, as all isolated RNA was reverse transcribed. This table comes from immunoSEQ multiplex PCR, and its TCRdb copy is limited to in-frame clones, with some not included. The sample shows under 800,000 clones, around 15% of them seen only once. Sequencing was done on a sample of naive CD4+ T cells from blood. The receptor was isolated from a man aged 18 to 30 in good health. The V gene is TRBV27, the J gene TRBJ1-2, with 9 positions matching TRBD1. In nucleotides, the CDR3 is TGTGCCAGCAGTTTATCACAGGGGGCATCCAACTATGGCTACACCTTC. It encodes CASSLSQGASNYGYTF.